This T cell receptor beta chain was identified in a study of blood T cell repertoires in COVID-19. Study-wide background: Some COVID-19 samples were acute and others convalescent; all came from the United States, Italy and Spain. The cDNA or gDNA used as material had been derived from T cells, B-cell-depleted T cells, or PBMCs.

Sequencing used immunoSEQ multiplex PCR; TCRdb keeps in-frame clones, though not all of them. The sample holds hundreds of thousands of clones, over 65% seen once. Germline CDR1 reads ENHRY; CDR2 reads SYGVKD. The V and J ends lost 7 bases and 9 bases, in that order; junction bases with no gene match: 14. This CDR3 has 15 amino acids. Input material: peripheral blood. The chain employs TRBV10-3 and TRBJ2-1; 8 bases match TRBD2. The sequence was obtained from an elderly woman with acute or convalescent COVID-19. CDR3 sequence (DNA): TGTGCCATCATGCTCGGGGGGGCCGGCGGGAGTGAGCAGTTCTTC. Encoded protein: CAIMLGGAGGSEQFF.